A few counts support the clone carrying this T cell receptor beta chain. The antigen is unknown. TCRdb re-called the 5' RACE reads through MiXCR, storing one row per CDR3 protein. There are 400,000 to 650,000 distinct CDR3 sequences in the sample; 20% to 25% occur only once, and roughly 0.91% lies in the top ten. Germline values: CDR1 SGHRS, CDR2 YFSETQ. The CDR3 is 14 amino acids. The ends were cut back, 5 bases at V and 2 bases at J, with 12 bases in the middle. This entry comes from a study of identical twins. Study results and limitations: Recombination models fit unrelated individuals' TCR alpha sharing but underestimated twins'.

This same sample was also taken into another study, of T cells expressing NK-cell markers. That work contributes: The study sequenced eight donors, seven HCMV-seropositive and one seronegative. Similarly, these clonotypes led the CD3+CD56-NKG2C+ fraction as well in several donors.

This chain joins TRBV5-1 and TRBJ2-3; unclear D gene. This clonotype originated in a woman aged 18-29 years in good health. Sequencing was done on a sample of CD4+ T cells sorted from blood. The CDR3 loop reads CASRSQDLTDTQYF. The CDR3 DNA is TGCGCCAGCAGGTCGCAGGACCTCACAGATACGCAGTATTTT.